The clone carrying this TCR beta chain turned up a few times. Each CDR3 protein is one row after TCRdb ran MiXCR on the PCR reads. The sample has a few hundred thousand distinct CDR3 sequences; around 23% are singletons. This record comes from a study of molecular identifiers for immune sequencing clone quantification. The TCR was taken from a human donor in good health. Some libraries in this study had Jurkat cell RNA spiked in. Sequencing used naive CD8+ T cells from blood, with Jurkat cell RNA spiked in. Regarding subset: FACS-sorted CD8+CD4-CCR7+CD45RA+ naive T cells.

CDR3 DNA sequence: TGCAGTGCTAGAGATAGGATAGCGGGAGGGCGGGAGCAGTTCTTC. Amino acids: CSARDRIAGGREQFF. This rearrangement joins TRBV20-1 to TRBJ2-1, with 11 bases that match TRBD2. CDR3 size: 15 residues. CDR1 and CDR2 from the germline V gene are DFQATT and SNEGSKA (reference sequence). With V trimmed by 0 bases and J by 10 bases, 8 bases remained unmatched.